These T cell receptor beta chains were read from a single sample in a study of shared clonotypes between healthy human individuals. Only in-frame clones appear in the TCRdb table, and some are missing; sequencing was by immunoSEQ multiplex PCR. The table includes just over 2,000,000 clones, about 95% detected once. The sample taken for sequencing was naive CD4+ T cells sorted from blood. The receptors shown here come from a man younger than 35 in good health. CDR3s include the opening cysteine and the closing phenylalanine or tryptophan. The D gene is left open where the match is weak. Some rows have no size entry. The others give once, few or many, or a class for an expanded clone.

cdr3_aa cdr3_nt v_call clone_size d_call j_call
CASSSHTGGTYEQYF TGTGCCAGCAGTTCCCATACAGGGGGGACCTACGAGCAGTACTTC TRBV27 . TRBD1 TRBJ2-7
CASSDWGEPYNEQFF TGTGCCAGCAGCGACTGGGGGGAGCCCTACAATGAGCAGTTCTTC TRBV2 . . TRBJ2-1
CASSIFRVTGELFF TGTGCCAGTAGTATATTTCGGGTCACCGGGGAGCTGTTTTTT TRBV19 . . TRBJ2-2
CASSQFYTASSYNEQFF TGCGCCAGCAGCCAATTCTATACTGCGAGCTCCTACAATGAGCAGTTCTTC TRBV4-1 once . TRBJ2-1
CASSLMSGTRSYEQYF TGCGCCAGCAGCCTAATGTCCGGGACACGCTCCTACGAGCAGTACTTC TRBV4-1 . . TRBJ2-7
CASSIRLGQETQYF TGTGCCAGTAGTATTCGGCTAGGCCAAGAGACCCAGTACTTC TRBV19 . . TRBJ2-5
CASSLHGLNTDTQYF TGCGCCAGCAGCTTGCACGGACTTAACACAGATACGCAGTATTTT TRBV5-1 . . TRBJ2-3
CASSPLATAYEQYF TGTGCCAGCTCACCACTAGCCACTGCCTACGAGCAGTACTTC TRBV18 . . TRBJ2-7
CASSLRWGRETQYF TGTGCCAGCAGCTTGAGATGGGGGAGAGAGACCCAGTACTTC TRBV5-6 . . TRBJ2-5
CASSFFEGLIYNEQFF TGTGCCAGCAGTTTCTTTGAGGGCCTAATCTACAATGAGCAGTTCTTC TRBV28 . . TRBJ2-1
CAISEQENTGELFF TGTGCCATCAGTGAGCAAGAAAACACCGGGGAGCTGTTTTTT TRBV10-3 . . TRBJ2-2
CASSPLVGAYQETQYF TGTGCCAGCAGTCCCTTGGTAGGGGCGTACCAAGAGACCCAGTACTTC TRBV2 . . TRBJ2-5